This T cell receptor beta chain was sequenced during a study of shared clonotypes between healthy human individuals. Sequencing was performed with immunoSEQ multiplex PCR; in TCRdb, only in-frame clones are kept and a portion is missing. The sample includes roughly 2.5 million clones, roughly nine tenths of them seen just once. The V and J ends lost 1 base and 6 bases respectively, with 10 bases between them. The CDR3 runs 14 residues. In germline, CDR1 is SGHTA, CDR2 FQGNSA. This receptor was obtained from a man between 18 and 29 years old in good health. The specimen sequenced was naive CD4+ T cells sorted from blood. Subset meaning: CD45RA+ positively selected. The rearrangement uses TRBV7-2 and TRBJ2-1; no definite D call. The CDR3 sequence: CASSLGSVRNEQFF. Here the CDR3 DNA reads TGTGCCAGCAGCTTAGGTTCAGTACGCAATGAGCAGTTCTTC.